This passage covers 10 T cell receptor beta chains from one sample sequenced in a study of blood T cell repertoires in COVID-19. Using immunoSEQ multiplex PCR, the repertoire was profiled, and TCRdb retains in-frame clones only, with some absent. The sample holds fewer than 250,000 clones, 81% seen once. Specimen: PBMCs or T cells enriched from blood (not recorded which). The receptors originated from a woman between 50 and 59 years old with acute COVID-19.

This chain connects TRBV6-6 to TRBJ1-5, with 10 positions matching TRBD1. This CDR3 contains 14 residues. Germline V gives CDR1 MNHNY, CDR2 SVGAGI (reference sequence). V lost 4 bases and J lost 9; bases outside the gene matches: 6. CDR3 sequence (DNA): TGTGCCAGCAGTTCGGGACAGGGGAGATCGCCCCAGCATTTT. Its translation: CASSSGQGRSPQHF.

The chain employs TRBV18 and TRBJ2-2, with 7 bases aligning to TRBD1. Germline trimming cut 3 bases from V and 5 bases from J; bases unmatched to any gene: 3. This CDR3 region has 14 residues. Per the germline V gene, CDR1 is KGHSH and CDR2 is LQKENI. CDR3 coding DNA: TGTGCCAGCTCACCGCTCAGGGGGACCGGGGAGCTGTTTTTT. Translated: CASSPLRGTGELFF.

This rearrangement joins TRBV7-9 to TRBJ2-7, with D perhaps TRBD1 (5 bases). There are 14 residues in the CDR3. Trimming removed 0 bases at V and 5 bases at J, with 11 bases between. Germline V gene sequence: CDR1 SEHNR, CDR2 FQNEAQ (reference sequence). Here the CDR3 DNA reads TGTGCCAGCAGCTTAGCGACGCAGGGCCACGAGCAGTACTTC. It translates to CASSLATQGHEQYF.

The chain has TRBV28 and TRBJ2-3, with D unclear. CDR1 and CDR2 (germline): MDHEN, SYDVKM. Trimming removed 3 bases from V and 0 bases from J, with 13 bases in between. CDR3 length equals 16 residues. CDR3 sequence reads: CASSFFLSKSTDTQYF. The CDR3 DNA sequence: TGTGCCAGCAGTTTTTTTTTGTCAAAAAGCACAGATACGCAGTATTTT.

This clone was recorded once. This CDR3 is CARGFGQEYEQYF. The CDR3 DNA sequence: TGTGCCAGGGGCTTCGGACAGGAGTACGAGCAGTACTTC. The rearrangement joins TRBV2 to TRBJ2-7, with TRBD1 matching 7 bases. V shed 9 bases and J 4 bases; nucleotides not matched to a gene: 9. Per germline, CDR1 SNHLY and CDR2 FYNNEI. CDR3 length: 13 residues.

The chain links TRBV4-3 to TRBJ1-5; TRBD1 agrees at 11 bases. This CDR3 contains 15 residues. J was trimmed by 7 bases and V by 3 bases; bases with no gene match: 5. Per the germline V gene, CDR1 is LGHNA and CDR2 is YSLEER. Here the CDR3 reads CASSQDRGRRQPQHF. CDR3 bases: TGCGCCAGCAGCCAGGACAGGGGGCGAAGACAGCCCCAGCATTTT.

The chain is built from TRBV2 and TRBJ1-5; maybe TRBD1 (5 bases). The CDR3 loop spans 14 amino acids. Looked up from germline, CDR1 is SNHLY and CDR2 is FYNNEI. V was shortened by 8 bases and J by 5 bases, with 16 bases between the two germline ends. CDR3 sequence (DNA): TGTGCCAGCCAGGGTCTTAGTGGGGATCAGCCCCAGCATTTT. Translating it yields CASQGLSGDQPQHF.

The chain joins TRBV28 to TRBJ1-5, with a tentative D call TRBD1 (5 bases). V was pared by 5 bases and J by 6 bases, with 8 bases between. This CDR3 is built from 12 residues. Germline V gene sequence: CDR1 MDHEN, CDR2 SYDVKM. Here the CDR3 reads CASSAGPQPQHF. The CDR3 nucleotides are TGTGCCAGCAGTGCAGGGCCTCAGCCCCAGCATTTT.

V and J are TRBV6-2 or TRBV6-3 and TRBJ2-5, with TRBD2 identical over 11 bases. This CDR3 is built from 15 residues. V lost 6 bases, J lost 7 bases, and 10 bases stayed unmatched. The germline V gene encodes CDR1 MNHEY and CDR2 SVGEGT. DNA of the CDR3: TGTGCCAGCAGCCTGACTAGCGGGGCGATAGGGACCCAGTACTTC. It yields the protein CASSLTSGAIGTQYF.

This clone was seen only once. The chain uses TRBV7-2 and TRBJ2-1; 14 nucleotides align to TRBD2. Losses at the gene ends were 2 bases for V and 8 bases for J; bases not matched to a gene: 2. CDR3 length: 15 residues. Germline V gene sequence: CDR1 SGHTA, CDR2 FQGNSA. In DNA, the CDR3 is TGTGCCAGCAGCTTAATGGGACTAGCGGGAGATGAGCAGTTCTTC. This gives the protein CASSLMGLAGDEQFF.